The TCR beta chain under discussion was sequenced for a study of breast tumors, draining lymph nodes, adjacent tissues (dated by TCRdb to 2015 to 2016). Notes on the research overall: The study compared TCR beta repertoires across tumor, adjacent nontumor tissue and axillary lymph nodes from breast cancer patients. In human breast cancer, the study set out to assess how tumor, surrounding tissue and draining lymph node repertoires relate to one another and whether T cells might be exchanged between them.

A word on this clonotype: It has no known antigen specificity. No quality values exist for individual bases; no much larger clone is one base distant.

Lymph node samples were obtained from the axillary draining lymph nodes of breast cancer patients. These reads were obtained on an Illumina HiSeq 2000. Multiplex PCR amplification was used to generate the TCR beta chain libraries. High-throughput sequencing was used to analyze the amplified TCR beta chain products. Through fastp at Q25 and MiXCR, TCRdb rebuilt clones from the public reads, retaining in-frame beta chains. Each entry merges the rows of one CDR3 protein and shows their most common DNA and genes. Present in this sample are some 230,000 distinct CDR3 sequences, approximately 36% of which were seen just once. Approximately 4% of the sample goes to the ten largest clones. Via the germline V gene, CDR1 is SGHDN and CDR2 FVKESK. The CDR3 goes from the cysteine to the phenylalanine over 15 residues. Of all the DNA, just the CDR3 is kept, 45 bases in frame from base 1. Trimming costs V 0 bases and J 2 bases, and their ends lie 10 bases apart.

The full study reports these points: The data were judged consistent with most tumor T cells deriving from the lymph node and then expanding within tumor tissue. The conclusion that tumor T cells originate in lymph nodes was framed as consistent with a hypothesis rather than directly demonstrated. T-cell repertoire diversity in tumors was found to be lower than in lymph nodes but higher than in nontumor tissue, and preferential V and J gene usage was observed. Tumor and nontumor tissue repertoires were found to be significantly more similar in luminal-like than in basal-like breast cancer.

The chain is assembled from TRBV14 and TRBJ1-2; a weak D assignment points to TRBD1 (5 bases agree). Sequences were obtained from axillary lymph node tissue. The clonotype originates from a female donor with breast cancer. Some clones in this sample may be carry-over from other donors' samples. CDR3 region: CASSQDWSGNYGYTF. The DNA sequence follows: TGTGCCAGCAGCCAAGATTGGTCAGGGAACTATGGCTACACCTTC. The reference TRBV14 and TRBJ1-2 proteins fill in what lies around the CDR3, so the full variable domain reads EAGVTQFPSHSVIEKGQTVTLRCDPISGHDNLYWYRRVMGKEIKFLLHFVKESKQDESGMPNNRFLAERTGGTYSTLKVQPAELEDSGVYFCASSQDWSGNYGYTFGSGTRLTVV.